The entry below describes one T cell receptor beta chain. The data were obtained in a study of blood T cell repertoires in COVID-19. For the study at large: Sources were T cells, B-cell-depleted T cells, or PBMCs; the material itself was cDNA or gDNA.

Only in-frame clones appear in the TCRdb table, and some are missing; sequencing was by immunoSEQ multiplex PCR. The profile shows 200,000 to 250,000 clones, roughly nine tenths of them singletons. Residents of about two dozen US areas, aged roughly 18 to 89 years, made up the participants. The CDR3 has 16 amino acids. The germline CDR1 and CDR2 sequences are LGHDT and YNNKEL (reference sequence). V was clipped by 1 base and J by 9 bases, with 16 bases between them. The sequenced sample was PBMCs or T cells enriched from blood (not recorded which). J is TRBJ1-6 and V is TRBV3-1 (or the pseudogene TRBV3-2); D may be TRBD1 (6 bases). This clonotype was obtained from a woman in her 50s in a cohort exposed to, infected with or recovered from COVID-19 (not recorded which). CDR3 nucleotide sequence: TGTGCCAGCAGCCAAGTTGGCGGGGGCAGGGGTTCACCCCTCCACTTT. Its protein product is CASSQVGGGRGSPLHF.